This T cell receptor (beta chain) stems from a study of shared clonotypes between healthy human individuals. A 200 ng quantity of DNA, approximately 29,000 T cell genomes, went into the sorted-subset replicate PCRs. Assay: immunoSEQ multiplex PCR; the TCRdb copy retains only in-frame clones and omits some. The data show approximately 2,000,000 clones, approximately 90% seen once. The CDR3 covers 12 residues. Germline CDR1 MNHNS, CDR2 SASEGT. The germline V and J ends were trimmed by 6 bases and 6 bases, with 9 bases remaining between them. Findings and limits, study-wide: Naive CD4 clonotype sharing across four donors was about 5%.

Notes on this clone: The antigen is not known.

This chain links TRBV6-1 with TRBJ1-5, with TRBD1 as a possible D gene (5 bases). The sequence derives from a young man in good health. Some clones in this sample may be carry-over from other donors' samples. The sequenced material came from naive CD4+ T cells from PBMCs. The sample's subset: CD45RA+ positively selected. CDR3 DNA: TGTGCCAGCAGGGGGGACCTTCAGCCCCAGCATTTT. This encodes CASRGDLQPQHF.